The rows below give T cell receptor beta chains drawn from one sample of a study of cytomegalovirus exposure and HLA in healthy donors. The method was immunoSEQ multiplex PCR; TCRdb's version includes in-frame clones alone and lacks a portion of them. The sample lists roughly 150,000 clones; about 81% were seen once. Sequenced: PBMCs. The receptor source for this set is a woman in her forties or fifties in good health and CMV-seropositive. CDR3s include the opening cysteine and the closing phenylalanine or tryptophan.

>TRBV6-6|TRBJ2-7
CASSFGGTGTYEQYF
>TRBV27|TRBJ2-5
CASSGGGAGETQYF
>TRBV7-2|TRBJ1-1
CASSLDRTKTEAFF
>TRBV6-6|TRBJ1-6
CASTENRGLDSPLHF
>TRBV29-1|TRBJ2-7
CSAIAPTGFYEQYF
>TRBV13|TRBJ1-2
CASSPGHRNYGYTF
>TRBV2|TRBJ2-2
CASSDIGGANTGELFF
>TRBV5-6|TRBJ1-2
CASSLEGGANGYTF
>TRBV7-9|TRBJ2-3
CASNPGGADTQYF
>TRBV20-1|TRBJ2-5
CSARQQETQYF
>TRBV5-1|TRBJ2-1
CASSLGSGGWGQFF
>TRBV2|TRBJ1-2
CASSEALRGTYGYTF
>TRBV5-1|TRBJ2-7
CASSLVATYEQYF
>TRBV6-6|TRBJ2-1
CASSTQRGGSNEQFF
>TRBV4-2|TRBJ2-1
CASSQDGAREQFF
>TRBV9|TRBJ2-1
CASSGAGPQGKQFF
>TRBV5-1|TRBJ2-7
CASSQEGLSIYEQYF
>TRBV15|TRBJ1-3
CATSTTGGNTIYF
>TRBV30|TRBJ2-3
CAWSVGGSSTDTQYF
>TRBV27|TRBJ2-1
CASGPVGLAVNEQFF
>TRBV2|TRBJ1-2
CASTREDSAGGYTF
>TRBV7-8|TRBJ2-1
CASSLHVGGNYNEQFF
>TRBV27|TRBJ2-2
CASRLAGGPGELFF